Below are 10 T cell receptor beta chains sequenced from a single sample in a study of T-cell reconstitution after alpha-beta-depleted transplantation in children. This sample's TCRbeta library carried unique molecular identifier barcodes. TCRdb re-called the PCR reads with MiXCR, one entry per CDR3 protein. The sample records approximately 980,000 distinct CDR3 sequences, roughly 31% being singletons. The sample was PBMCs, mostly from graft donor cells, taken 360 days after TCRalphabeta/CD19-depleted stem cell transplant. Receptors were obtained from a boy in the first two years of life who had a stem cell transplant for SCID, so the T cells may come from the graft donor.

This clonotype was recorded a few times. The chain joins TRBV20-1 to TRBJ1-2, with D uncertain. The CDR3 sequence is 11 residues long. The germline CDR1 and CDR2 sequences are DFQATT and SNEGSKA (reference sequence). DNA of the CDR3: TGCAGCCCAGGATGGAGCTATGGCTACACCTTC. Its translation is CSPGWSYGYTF.

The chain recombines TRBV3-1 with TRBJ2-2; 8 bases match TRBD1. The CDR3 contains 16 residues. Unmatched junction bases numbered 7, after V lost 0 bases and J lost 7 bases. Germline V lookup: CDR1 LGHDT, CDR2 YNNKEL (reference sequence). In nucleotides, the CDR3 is TGTGCCAGCAGCCAAGATAGCAGGGGGCGCAACGGGGAGCTGTTTTTT. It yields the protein CASSQDSRGRNGELFF.

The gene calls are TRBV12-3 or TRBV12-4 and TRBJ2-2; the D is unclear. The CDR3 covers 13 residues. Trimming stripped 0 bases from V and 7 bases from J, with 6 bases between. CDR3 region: CASSLAPVGELFF. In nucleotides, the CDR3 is TGTGCCAGCAGTTTAGCCCCTGTCGGGGAGCTGTTTTTT.

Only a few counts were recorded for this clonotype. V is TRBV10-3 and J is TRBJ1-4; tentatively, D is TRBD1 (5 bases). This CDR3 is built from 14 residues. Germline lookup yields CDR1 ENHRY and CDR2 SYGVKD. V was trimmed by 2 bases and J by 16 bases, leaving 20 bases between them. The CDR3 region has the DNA TGTGCCATCAGTGAGGGGAAGGGGCGCGTCGGAAAGTTTTTT. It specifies CAISEGKGRVGKFF.

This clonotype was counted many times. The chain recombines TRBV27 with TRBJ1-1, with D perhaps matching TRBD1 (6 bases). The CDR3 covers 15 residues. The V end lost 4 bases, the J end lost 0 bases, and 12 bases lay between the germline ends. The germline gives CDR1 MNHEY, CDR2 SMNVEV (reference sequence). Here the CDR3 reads CASSWSGQMNTEAFF. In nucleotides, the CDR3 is TGTGCCAGCAGTTGGAGTGGACAGATGAACACTGAAGCTTTCTTT.

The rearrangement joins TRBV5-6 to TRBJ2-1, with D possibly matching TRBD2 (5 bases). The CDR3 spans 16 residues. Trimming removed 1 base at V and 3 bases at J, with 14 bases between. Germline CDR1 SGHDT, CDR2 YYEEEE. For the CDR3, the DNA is TGTGCCAGCAGCTTGCGGGGAATGGGGTACTACAATGAGCAGTTCTTC. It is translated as CASSLRGMGYYNEQFF.

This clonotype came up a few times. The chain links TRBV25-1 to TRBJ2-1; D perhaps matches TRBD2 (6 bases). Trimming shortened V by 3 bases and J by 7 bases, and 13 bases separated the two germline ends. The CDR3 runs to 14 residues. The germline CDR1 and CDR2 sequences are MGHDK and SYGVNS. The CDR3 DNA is TGTGCCAGCAGTGATCCCGGGACTCTTAATGAGCAGTTCTTC. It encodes CASSDPGTLNEQFF.

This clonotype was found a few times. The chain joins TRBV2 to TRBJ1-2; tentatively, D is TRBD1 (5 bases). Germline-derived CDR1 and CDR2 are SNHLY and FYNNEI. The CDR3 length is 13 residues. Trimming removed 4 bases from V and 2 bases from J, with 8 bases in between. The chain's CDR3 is CASSGSGNYGYTF. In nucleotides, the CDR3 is TGTGCCAGCAGTGGGTCAGGGAACTATGGCTACACCTTC.

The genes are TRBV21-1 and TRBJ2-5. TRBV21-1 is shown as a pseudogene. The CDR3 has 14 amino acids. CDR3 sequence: CASSPSQLQETQYF. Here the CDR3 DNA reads TGTGCCAGTTCACCGTCGCAGCTTCAAGAGACCCAGTACTTC.

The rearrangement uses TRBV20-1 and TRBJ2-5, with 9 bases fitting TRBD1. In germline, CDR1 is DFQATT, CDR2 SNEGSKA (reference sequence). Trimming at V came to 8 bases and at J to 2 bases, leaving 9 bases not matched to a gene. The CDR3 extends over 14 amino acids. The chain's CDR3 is CSPTRQGGQETQYF. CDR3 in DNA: TGCAGTCCGACCCGACAGGGGGGTCAAGAGACCCAGTACTTC.